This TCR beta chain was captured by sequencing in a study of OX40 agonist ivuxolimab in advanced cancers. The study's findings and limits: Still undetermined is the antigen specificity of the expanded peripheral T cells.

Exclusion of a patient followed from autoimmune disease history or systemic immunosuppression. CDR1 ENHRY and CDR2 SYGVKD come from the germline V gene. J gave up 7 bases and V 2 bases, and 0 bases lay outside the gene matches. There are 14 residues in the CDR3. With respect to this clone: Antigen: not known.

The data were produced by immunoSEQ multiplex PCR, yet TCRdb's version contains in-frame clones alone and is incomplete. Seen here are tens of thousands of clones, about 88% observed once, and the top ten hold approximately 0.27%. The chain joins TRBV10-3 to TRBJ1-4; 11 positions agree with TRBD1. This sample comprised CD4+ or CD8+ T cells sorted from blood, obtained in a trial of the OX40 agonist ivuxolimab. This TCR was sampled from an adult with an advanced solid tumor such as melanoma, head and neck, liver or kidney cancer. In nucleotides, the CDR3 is TGTGCCATCAGTGAGGGGACAGGGGGTGAAAAACTGTTTTTT. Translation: CAISEGTGGEKLFF.